Presented here are 29 T cell receptor beta chains from one specimen sequenced in a study of beta chain features in type 1 diabetes. Sequencing targeted expressed TCRB transcripts, as all isolated RNA had been reverse transcribed. Sequencing used immunoSEQ multiplex PCR; TCRdb keeps in-frame clones, though not all of them. Of 300,000 to 350,000 clones detected, approximately 10% appear once; the ten largest clones hold roughly 0.99%. What these receptors recognize is not known. Broader study findings: The study found moderately but significantly shorter TCRB CDR3s in all four CD4+ subsets of Type 1 diabetes patients.

The sample comprised central memory CD4+ T cells from blood. These receptors originate from a man aged 25-40 years with type 1 diabetes.

The chain has TRBV28 and TRBJ1-1; D ambiguous. The CDR3 is made up of 11 amino acids. The V end was cut by 5 bases, the J end by 8 bases, with 9 bases between. CDR1 and CDR2 (germline): MDHEN, SYDVKM. Here the CDR3 DNA reads TGTGCCAGCAGTGTGACGGTAGAAGCTTTCTTT. This codes for CASSVTVEAFF. The full variable domain, completed using reference TRBV28 and TRBJ1-1, is DVKVTQSSRYLVKRTGEKVFLECVQDMDHENMFWYRQDPGLGLRLIYFSYDVKMKEKGDIPEGYSVSREKKERFSLILESASTNQTSMYLCASSVTVEAFFGQGTRLTVV.

This clone was seen more than once but under ten times. The V gene is TRBV7-2, the J gene TRBJ1-1; D is ambiguous. Trimming removed 6 bases from V and 4 bases from J, with 15 bases in between. Germline CDR1 is SGHTA and CDR2 is FQGNSA. This CDR3 is 14 amino acids long. The CDR3 is CASRPRLALTEAFF. Here the CDR3 DNA reads TGTGCCAGCAGACCCCGTTTGGCCCTCACTGAAGCTTTCTTT.

This clone was detected a few times. The rearrangement joins TRBV9 to TRBJ2-2; D remains unclear. The CDR3 is 14 amino acids. From germline, CDR1 is SGDLS and CDR2 YYNGEE. V was trimmed by 5 bases and J by 2 bases, leaving 10 bases between them. The CDR3 protein is CASSKAFNTGELFF. In DNA form, the CDR3 reads TGTGCCAGCAGTAAGGCGTTCAACACCGGGGAGCTGTTTTTT.

The sample holds a few counts of this clone. The rearrangement joins TRBV7-2 to TRBJ2-7, with D unclear. The CDR3 length is 15 residues. Per the germline V gene, CDR1 is SGHTA and CDR2 is FQGNSA. V lost 1 base to trimming and J lost 2 bases, with 12 bases between them. The DNA of the CDR3 is TGTGCCAGCAGCTTAGAGGACGATAGTGCCTACGAGCAGTACTTC. It is translated as CASSLEDDSAYEQYF. The full variable domain, its missing parts supplied by reference TRBV7-2 and TRBJ2-7, is GAGVSQSPSNKVTEKGKDVELRCDPISGHTALYWYRQSLGQGLEFLIYFQGNSAPDKSGLPSDRFSAERTGGSVSTLTIQRTQQEDSAVYLCASSLEDDSAYEQYFGPGTRLTVT.

J is TRBJ2-7 and V is TRBV18; no reliable D call. Germline V lookup: CDR1 KGHSH, CDR2 LQKENI. The length of the CDR3 is 13 residues. The V end lost 2 bases, the J end lost 1 base, and 6 bases lay between the germline ends. CDR3 region: CASSPSTSYEQYF. CDR3 sequence (DNA): TGTGCCAGCTCACCATCTACTTCCTACGAGCAGTACTTC.

This clone was counted at least ten times. This chain links TRBV7-2 with TRBJ1-3; D uncertain. The CDR3 runs 17 residues. V lost 5 bases, J lost 0 bases, and 17 bases lay in between. The germline gives CDR1 SGHTA, CDR2 FQGNSA. The CDR3 DNA follows: TGTGCCAGCAGCGAACTGAAGGCCAGCCTCTCTGGAAACACCATATATTTT. Translation gives CASSELKASLSGNTIYF.

The chain has TRBV19 and TRBJ1-5; 10 bases align to TRBD1. Losses at the gene ends were 1 base for V and 3 bases for J; bases not matched to a gene: 6. Germline-derived CDR1 and CDR2 are LNHDA and SQIVND (reference sequence). The CDR3 covers 17 residues. CDR3 residues: CASSIVLGTGANQPQHF. CDR3 nucleotide sequence: TGTGCCAGTAGTATAGTGCTCGGGACAGGGGCCAATCAGCCCCAGCATTTT.

In its sample, this clone was seen a few times. The chain joins TRBV7-9 to TRBJ2-2; 11 positions agree with TRBD2. Germline V gene data show CDR1 as SEHNR and CDR2 as FQNEAQ (reference sequence). The length of the CDR3 is 17 residues. V trimming: 4 bases; J trimming: 4 bases; junction bases outside the gene matches: 8. The CDR3 sequence: CASSSLLAGDLTGELFF. CDR3 nucleotides: TGTGCCAGCAGCTCCCTACTAGCGGGGGACCTCACCGGGGAGCTGTTTTTT.

The chain employs TRBV5-1 and TRBJ2-5; TRBD2 aligns across 11 bases. Germline lookup yields CDR1 SGHRS and CDR2 YFSETQ. The CDR3 has 18 residues. V trimming: 0 bases; J trimming: 2 bases; junction bases outside the gene matches: 9. The DNA of the CDR3 is TGCGCCAGCAGCTTGGCCGTGTTGGGACTAGCGGAACAAGAGACCCAGTACTTC. This gives the protein CASSLAVLGLAEQETQYF.

Worth noting for this clone: The same CDR3 arises from other DNA sequences in this sample as well. The CDR3 bases are TGTGCCAGCAGCCCCAGACTAGCGGGCTACGAGCAGTACTTC. Translated, it gives CASSPRLAGYEQYF. The V and J genes are TRBV9 and TRBJ2-7; 10 bases align to TRBD2. CDR1 and CDR2 from the germline V gene are SGDLS and YYNGEE. The CDR3 has 14 residues. V was clipped by 4 bases and J by 3 bases; unmatched bases: 4.

This clone was recorded a few times. The chain joins TRBV6-6 to TRBJ1-2, with 12 nucleotides matching TRBD1. This CDR3 comprises 16 residues. Germline V lookup: CDR1 MNHNY, CDR2 SVGAGI (reference sequence). V shed 2 bases, J shed 7 bases, and the junction held 8 bases outside the gene matches. CDR3 DNA: TGTGCCAGCAGTTACCCGGGACAGGGGGCGTCGGGTGGCTACACCTTC. This gives the protein CASSYPGQGASGGYTF.

J is TRBJ2-2 and V is TRBV7-2; 10 bases match TRBD2. Trimming removed 3 bases from V and 6 bases from J; junction bases left unmatched: 4. The CDR3 extends over 15 amino acids. Germline CDR1 is SGHTA and CDR2 is FQGNSA. The CDR3 DNA sequence: TGTGCCAGCAGCTTTCTAGCGGGGGTCCCCGGGGAGCTGTTTTTT. Protein product: CASSFLAGVPGELFF.

The chain is built from TRBV4-1 and TRBJ2-3; 8 bases are a match to TRBD1. Germline loops: CDR1 MGHRA, CDR2 YSYEKL. The trim removed 4 bases at V and 4 bases at J, leaving 7 bases unmatched. This CDR3 is built from 15 residues. As DNA, the CDR3 is TGCGCCAGCAGCCTCGGACAGGGCCCGTCAGATACGCAGTATTTT. It encodes CASSLGQGPSDTQYF.

The chain joins TRBV7-2 to TRBJ2-7; TRBD2 matches 9 bases. The CDR3 runs to 16 residues. J gave up 0 bases and V 4 bases, and 7 bases lay outside the gene matches. Germline loops: CDR1 SGHTA, CDR2 FQGNSA. The CDR3 region is CASSSLERGDSYEQYF. The DNA of the CDR3 is TGTGCCAGCAGCTCACTGGAGCGGGGGGACTCCTACGAGCAGTACTTC.

The DNA of the CDR3 is TGCGCCAGCAGCCGAGATTCGGGACAGGGGGTAAATGAGCAGTTCTTC. Translating gives CASSRDSGQGVNEQFF. V is TRBV4-3 and J is TRBJ2-1, with TRBD1 identical over 11 bases. J lost 7 bases, V lost 4 bases, and 9 bases had no gene match. The CDR3 extends over 16 amino acids. Per germline, CDR1 LGHNA and CDR2 YSLEER.

The chain employs TRBV10-2 and TRBJ2-2; 11 nucleotides match TRBD2. With V trimmed by 9 bases and J by 6 bases, 9 bases remained unmatched. The CDR3 has 15 residues. Germline V gene sequence: CDR1 WSHSY, CDR2 SAAADI. The CDR3 bases are TGCGCCAGTACACTAGCGGGGGTTGTCTCCGGGGAGCTGTTTTTT. Translating gives CASTLAGVVSGELFF.

The J gene is TRBJ2-7, the V gene TRBV19; 10 positions match TRBD2. Unmatched junction bases numbered 9, after V lost 5 bases and J lost 5 bases. The germline V gene encodes CDR1 LNHDA and CDR2 SQIVND (reference sequence). The CDR3 is 15 amino acids. In DNA form, the CDR3 reads TGTGCCAGTAGTGCTACTAGCGGGGTCGCGGACGAGCAGTACTTC. This encodes CASSATSGVADEQYF.

V usage is TRBV5-1 and J usage is TRBJ1-1; 7 nucleotides line up with TRBD1. J was trimmed by 11 bases and V by 2 bases; bases with no gene match: 15. Germline CDR1 is SGHRS and CDR2 is YFSETQ. The CDR3 is 15 residues long. The CDR3 region is CASSFQTGPNLGAFF. The CDR3, as DNA: TGCGCCAGCAGCTTCCAGACAGGGCCCAACTTAGGGGCTTTCTTT.

The chain recombines TRBV11-2 with TRBJ1-6, with a possible D match to TRBD1 (6 bases). Germline values: CDR1 SGHAT, CDR2 FQNNGV. The V and J ends lost 1 base and 4 bases respectively, with 8 bases between them. This CDR3 region has 15 residues. Written as DNA, the CDR3 is TGTGCCAGCAGCTTAGCGGGACATTATAATTCACCCCTCCACTTT. Its translation is CASSLAGHYNSPLHF.

J is TRBJ1-2 and V is TRBV18, with unresolved D. V lost 4 bases and J lost 2, with 14 bases in between. Germline V gene sequence: CDR1 KGHSH, CDR2 LQKENI. CDR3 size: 15 residues. Here the CDR3 reads CASSRLPEGNYGYTF. As DNA, the CDR3 is TGTGCCAGCTCACGACTCCCTGAAGGGAACTATGGCTACACCTTC.

The chain carries TRBV7-2 and TRBJ1-5; TRBD1 matches at 11 bases. The CDR3 extends over 15 amino acids. The germline CDR1 and CDR2 sequences are SGHTA and FQGNSA. V shed 4 bases and J 7 bases; nucleotides not matched to a gene: 6. CDR3 DNA sequence: TGTGCCAGCAGCTCACGGACAGGGGGCCGGCAGCCCCAGCATTTT. Translated, it gives CASSSRTGGRQPQHF.

This clone was seen only a few times. The J gene is TRBJ2-2, the V gene TRBV7-8; TRBD2 matches at 7 bases. The ends lost 2 bases at V and 5 bases at J; junction bases unmatched: 8. This CDR3 is 16 amino acids long. CDR1 and CDR2 (germline): SGHVS, FQNEAQ. CDR3 protein: CASSLFSSGVTGELFF. The CDR3 coding sequence is TGTGCCAGCAGCTTATTTTCCAGCGGGGTGACCGGGGAGCTGTTTTTT.

This clone occurred a few times. This sequence joins TRBV5-1 and TRBJ2-2, with 8 nucleotides matching TRBD2. The CDR3 consists of 15 residues. From germline, CDR1 is SGHRS and CDR2 YFSETQ. The V segment lost 4 bases and the J segment 2 bases; nucleotides outside the gene matches: 4. CDR3 loop: CASSRTSRNTGELFF. For the CDR3, the DNA is TGCGCCAGCAGCCGGACTAGCAGAAACACCGGGGAGCTGTTTTTT.

V and J are TRBV6-5 and TRBJ1-1; unclear D gene. V gave up 2 bases and J gave up 8 bases, with 12 bases separating them. There are 13 residues in the CDR3. Germline loops: CDR1 MNHEY, CDR2 SVGAGI. This CDR3 reads CASSYEVDLEAFF. As DNA, the CDR3 is TGTGCCAGCAGTTACGAGGTAGACCTGGAAGCTTTCTTT.

The genes are TRBV30 and TRBJ1-1; TRBD1 might be the D (6 bases). Germline V gives CDR1 GTSNPN, CDR2 SVGIG (reference sequence). The CDR3 is made up of 14 amino acids. The V and J ends lost 0 bases and 6 bases respectively, with 14 bases between them. CDR3 region: CAWSVRTAKAEAFF. CDR3 bases: TGTGCCTGGAGTGTTAGGACAGCAAAGGCTGAAGCTTTCTTT.

This clone was recorded a few times. The chain couples TRBV7-9 to TRBJ1-2; tentatively, D is TRBD1 (6 bases). V lost 3 bases, J lost 7 bases, and 15 bases lay in between. Per germline, CDR1 SEHNR and CDR2 FQNEAQ (reference sequence). This CDR3 is built from 14 residues. DNA of the CDR3: TGTGCCAGCAGCTTGGGACAAGGAGGAGGTGGCTACACCTTC. Its protein product is CASSLGQGGGGYTF.

This clone has more than one count but fewer than ten. The rearrangement joins TRBV6-5 to TRBJ2-1; perhaps TRBD2 as D (6 bases). Germline assignment: CDR1 MNHEY and CDR2 SVGAGI. The CDR3 runs 14 residues. Trimming cost V 6 bases and J 4 bases, with 13 bases left between them. Here the CDR3 reads CASSMEGRYNEQFF. CDR3 in DNA: TGTGCCAGCAGCATGGAGGGCCGTTACAATGAGCAGTTCTTC.

The chain carries TRBV5-4 and TRBJ2-5; 10 bases agree with TRBD1. V dropped 4 bases and J dropped 4; count of bases not matched to a gene: 13. The CDR3 loop spans 17 amino acids. Germline V gives CDR1 SGHNT, CDR2 YYREEE (reference sequence). This CDR3 is CASSPEFWTGGRETQYF. The CDR3, as DNA: TGTGCCAGCAGCCCCGAGTTTTGGACAGGGGGTCGAGAGACCCAGTACTTC.

This clone was picked up many times. The chain couples TRBV18 to TRBJ2-3; unclear D gene. The ends were cut back, 6 bases at V and 0 bases at J, with 19 bases in the middle. This CDR3 spans 17 amino acids. In germline, CDR1 is KGHSH, CDR2 LQKENI. The DNA for the CDR3 is TGTGCCAGCTCGGACCCCCCGGGCGGTCTTAGCACAGATACGCAGTATTTT. Protein: CASSDPPGGLSTDTQYF.